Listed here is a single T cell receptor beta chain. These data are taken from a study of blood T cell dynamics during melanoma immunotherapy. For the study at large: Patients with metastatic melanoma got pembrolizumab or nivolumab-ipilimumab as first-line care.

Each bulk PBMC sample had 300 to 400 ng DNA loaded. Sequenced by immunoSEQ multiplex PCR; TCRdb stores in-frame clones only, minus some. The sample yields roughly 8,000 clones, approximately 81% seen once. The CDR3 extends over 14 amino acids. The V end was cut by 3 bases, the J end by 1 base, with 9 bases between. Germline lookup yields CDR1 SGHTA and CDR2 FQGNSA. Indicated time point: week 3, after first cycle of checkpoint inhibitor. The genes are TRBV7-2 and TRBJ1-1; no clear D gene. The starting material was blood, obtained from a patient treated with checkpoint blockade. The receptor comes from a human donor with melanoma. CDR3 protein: CASSFDDKNTEAFF. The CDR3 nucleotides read TGTGCCAGCAGCTTTGATGACAAGAACACTGAAGCTTTCTTT.